This is a list of T cell receptor beta chains from one sample in a study of tumor-infiltrating lymphocytes in primary liver carcinoma. TCRdb processed the multiplex PCR reads anew with MiXCR; each CDR3 protein has one entry. The sample records about 300,000 distinct CDR3 sequences, 65% being singletons. Sample: peripheral blood. The receptors originated from a man aged 35 to 55 with primary liver carcinoma and hepatitis B virus infection. Both conserved end residues are part of each CDR3. Each record gives: V gene, J gene, D gene, clone size, CDR3 DNA, CDR3 protein. The D gene is left open where the match is weak. Rows may omit the clone size; those that give it use once, few, many or a size class.

TRBV5-1	TRBJ2-7	TRBD2	.	TGCGCCAGCAGCTTGGGTCGCCGGGAGGGCCAGAGGGGGCAGTACTTC	CASSLGRREGQRGQYF
TRBV5-1	TRBJ2-3	.	.	TGCGCCAGCAGCTTGGCCAGCGCCAGCACAGATGCGCAGTATTTT	CASSLASASTDAQYF
TRBV5-4	TRBJ2-5	TRBD2	many	TGTGCCAGCAGCCTAGCGGGAGTACAAGAGACCCAGTACTTC	CASSLAGVQETQYF
TRBV28	TRBJ1-2	TRBD1	.	TGTGCCAGCAGTTTACGGACAGGGGGCATCTATGGCTACACCTTC	CASSLRTGGIYGYTF
TRBV30	TRBJ2-7	.	.	TGTGCCTGGAGTTTGGAGTACGAGCAGTACTTC	CAWSLEYEQYF
TRBV12-3/TRBV12-4	TRBJ2-5	.	few	TGTGCCAGCGAGATCTACGGTAACAGAGAGGGGACCCAGTACTTC	CASEIYGNREGTQYF
TRBV6-6	TRBJ2-2	TRBD2	many	TGTGCCAGCAGTGCCCCCCGGCTAGCGGGAGGCACCGGGGAGCTGTTTTTT	CASSAPRLAGGTGELFF
TRBV6-2/TRBV6-3	TRBJ2-2	TRBD2	.	TGTGCCAACAGAACGGGACTAGCGGGGAACACCGGGGAGCTGTCTTTT	CANRTGLAGNTGELSF
TRBV13	TRBJ2-5	.	.	TGTGCCGGCAACTTAATGACTGGCGGCCACCAAGAGACCCAGTACTTC	CAGNLMTGGHQETQYF
TRBV12-3/TRBV12-4	TRBJ1-1	.	few	TGTGCCAGCAGTTCCTCCGGGGCAGGTGAAGCTTTCTTT	CASSSSGAGEAFF
TRBV30	TRBJ2-7	TRBD1	.	TGTGCCTGTTGGACAGGGTCCGAGCAGTACTTC	CACWTGSEQYF
TRBV30	TRBJ2-7	.	.	TGTGCCTTGAGTGGCTCGAGACATACCTACGAGCAGTACTTC	CALSGSRHTYEQYF
TRBV28	TRBJ2-7	.	few	TGTGCCAGCAGTTCGGGCACGGAGCTCTACGAGCAGTACTTC	CASSSGTELYEQYF
TRBV14	TRBJ1-5	.	many	TGTGCCAGCAGCCAAATTGGGACCCTCAATCAGCCCCAGCATTTT	CASSQIGTLNQPQHF
TRBV11-2	TRBJ2-1	TRBD1	.	TGTGCCAGAAGCTGGGGACAGGTCGGAGGGGGTGAGCAGTTCTTC	CARSWGQVGGGEQFF
TRBV11-1	TRBJ2-1	.	many	TGTGCCAGCAGGCAAACAGGGTTGGGTGAGCAGTTCTTC	CASRQTGLGEQFF
TRBV5-6	TRBJ1-6	.	.	TGTGCCAGCAGCCCAAGGACTCCAGTGAATTCAACCCTTCACTTT	CASSPRTPVNSTLHF
TRBV14	TRBJ2-7	TRBD2	.	TGTGCCAGCAGCACGTATCTCGGACTAGCGTTCGAGCAGTACTTC	CASSTYLGLAFEQYF
TRBV7-9	TRBJ2-7	TRBD2	.	TGTGCCAGCAGCCCACCAAGCGGGAGGGCCGGGTACGAGCAGTACTTC	CASSPPSGRAGYEQYF
TRBV5-6	TRBJ1-1	.	.	TGTGCCAGCAGCCGTACGAACACTGGAGCTTTCTTT	CASSRTNTGAFF
TRBV4-2	TRBJ2-3	.	few	TGTGCCAGCAGCCAGGCCAGGGACCCCATCTATACATATACGCAGTATTTT	CASSQARDPIYTYTQYF
TRBV12-3/TRBV12-4	TRBJ2-7	.	many	TGTGCCAGCAGTTTTGGGGGGATGGGACTCGAGCAGTACTTC	CASSFGGMGLEQYF
TRBV13	TRBJ2-7	TRBD2	many	TGTGCCAGCAGCTCTAGCGGGAATAACGAGCAGTACTTC	CASSSSGNNEQYF
TRBV28	TRBJ1-1	.	few	TGTGCCGTTGGGCACACTGAAGCTTTCTTT	CAVGHTEAFF
TRBV11-2	TRBJ2-2	.	.	TGTGCCAGCAGCTTAAGGACCCGGGACACCGGGGAGCTGTTTTTT	CASSLRTRDTGELFF
TRBV5-6	TRBJ2-5	TRBD1	many	TGTGCCAGCAGCTTGTTAGCAGGGGGCCGGGAGACCCAGTACTTC	CASSLLAGGRETQYF
TRBV28	TRBJ2-3	TRBD2	.	TGTGCCAGCAATAGCGGGGGGCCCACAGATACGCAGTATTTT	CASNSGGPTDTQYF
TRBV6-1	TRBJ1-3	.	.	TGTGCCAGCAGTGGTCACCGGTTCTCTGGAAACACCATATATTTT	CASSGHRFSGNTIYF
TRBV11-2	TRBJ2-3	.	.	TGTGCCAGCAGCCCCCTGGCGGAACGCTCAGCGGATACGCAGTATTTT	CASSPLAERSADTQYF
TRBV28	TRBJ2-5	.	.	TGTGCCAGCAGTATTGACACCCAAGAGACCCAGTACTTC	CASSIDTQETQYF
TRBV5-5	TRBJ1-5	TRBD1	few	TGTGCCAGCAGCTTAGTTAAAGCGGGACAGGGCCTTCAGCCCCAGCATTTT	CASSLVKAGQGLQPQHF
TRBV6-2/TRBV6-3	TRBJ2-7	TRBD2	many	TGTGCCAGCAGTCTCCAGGGACTAGCGGGCTACGAGCAGTACTTC	CASSLQGLAGYEQYF
TRBV29-1	TRBJ2-1	.	.	TGCAGGATTGTAGGTTGGGACACCATCAATGAGCAGTTCTTC	CRIVGWDTINEQFF
TRBV10-3	TRBJ2-3	.	many	TGTGCCATTCAAGGCACAGATACGCAGTATTTT	CAIQGTDTQYF
TRBV11-2	TRBJ1-1	.	.	TGTGTCAGCAGCTGGGACGGGGCTAAGGGCACTGAAGCTTTCTTT	CVSSWDGAKGTEAFF
TRBV6-2/TRBV6-3	TRBJ1-2	.	.	TGTGCCAGCAGTTACTCGAGACGGAGGGCAGTAATCTATGGCTGCAACTTC	CASSYSRRRAVIYGCNF
TRBV10-2	TRBJ2-5	.	.	TGCGCCAGTAGTGAGTCGGTGAAGACCCATTACTTC	CASSESVKTHYF
TRBV10-3	TRBJ2-2	TRBD1	.	TGTGCCAGCAGTCCTAATGACAGGGGGAACACCAGGGAGCTGTTTTTT	CASSPNDRGNTRELFF
TRBV29-1	TRBJ1-1	.	once	TGCAGTGTTGAAGTGTCGGGGACTGAAGCTTTCTTT	CSVEVSGTEAFF
TRBV5-1	TRBJ2-1	.	.	TGCGCCAGCAGCTTCGAGGGCTCCTACAATGAGCAGTTCTTC	CASSFEGSYNEQFF
TRBV11-1	TRBJ2-6	.	.	TGTGCCAGTAGGTGGGCTGTGGCCAACGTCCTGACTTTC	CASRWAVANVLTF
TRBV12-3/TRBV12-4	TRBJ2-3	TRBD2	.	TGTGCCAGCAGTTCTTCCCTACGCCGAAGCGGGAGTAGTACAGATACGCAGTATTTT	CASSSSLRRSGSSTDTQYF
TRBV5-5	TRBJ2-5	.	.	TGTGCCAGCGAAGCTTTCTGGGGATCAACGGGAAGCCAAAAGACCCAGTACTTC	CASEAFWGSTGSQKTQYF
TRBV29-1	TRBJ2-5	.	.	TGCAGCCTTGTATATGGGGCTAAGTACTTC	CSLVYGAKYF
TRBV7-9	TRBJ2-1	TRBD2	few	TGTGCCAGCGGATCGGGGGGGGGGAATGAGCAGTTCTTC	CASGSGGGNEQFF
TRBV6-1	TRBJ1-5	.	many	TGTGCCAGCAGTGAATGGGGGGCTGGACAGCCCCAGCATTTT	CASSEWGAGQPQHF
TRBV4-3	TRBJ2-7	.	once	TGTGCCAGCCTTAACAGGGGAGGTTGCGAGCAGTACTTC	CASLNRGGCEQYF
TRBV5-4	TRBJ2-1	TRBD2	many	TGTGCCAGCAGGGATCTAGCGGGGGTCTCCTACAATGAGCAGTTCTTC	CASRDLAGVSYNEQFF